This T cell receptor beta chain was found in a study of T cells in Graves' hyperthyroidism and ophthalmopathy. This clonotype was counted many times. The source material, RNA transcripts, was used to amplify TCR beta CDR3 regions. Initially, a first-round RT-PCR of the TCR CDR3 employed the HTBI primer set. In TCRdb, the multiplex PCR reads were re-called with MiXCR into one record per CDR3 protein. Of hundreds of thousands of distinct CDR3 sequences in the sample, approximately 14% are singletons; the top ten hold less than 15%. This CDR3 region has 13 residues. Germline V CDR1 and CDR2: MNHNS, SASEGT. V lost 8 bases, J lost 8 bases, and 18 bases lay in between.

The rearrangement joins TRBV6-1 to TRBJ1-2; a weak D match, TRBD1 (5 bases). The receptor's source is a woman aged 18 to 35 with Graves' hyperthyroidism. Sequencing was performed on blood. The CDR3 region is CASQGPSHIGYTF. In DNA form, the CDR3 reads TGTGCCAGCCAGGGCCCTAGCCACATCGGCTACACCTTC.